This TCR beta chain was recorded in a study of cytomegalovirus exposure and HLA in healthy donors. Findings and caveats of the study: Reported performance of the classifier showed diagnosis of cytomegalovirus status with high specificity and sensitivity.

Deletions cut 2 bases from V and 8 bases from J, with 11 bases between. The germline V gene encodes CDR1 MNHNS and CDR2 SASEGT. The CDR3 is 13 amino acids. It was with 60 Vbeta and 13 Jbeta primers that the PCR ran. Method: immunoSEQ multiplex PCR; TCRdb's copy keeps in-frame clones and lacks some. The sample gives about 190,000 clones, 84% of which show up once; around 0.24% is in the top ten. This clone has only a few counts. What it recognizes is unknown. Sequencing used PBMCs. The receptor was derived from a boy younger than 18 in good health and CMV-seronegative. V is TRBV6-1 and J is TRBJ2-3; D perhaps matches TRBD2 (5 bases). DNA of the CDR3: TGTGCCAGCAGTGAATCCGGGGTAGCTACGCAGTATTTT. Translated: CASSESGVATQYF.